This T cell receptor beta chain comes out of a study of T cells after yellow fever vaccination. At the level of the study: Preparing low-cell-number fractions relied on SMART-Seq v4 Ultra Low Input. Points from the study as a whole: The secondary T-cell response peaked on day 5, not day 15, but was weaker.

As TCR cDNA was made by 5'RACE template switching, a universal primer site and UMIs were added. MiXCR, applied by TCRdb to the 5' RACE reads, yields one record per CDR3 protein. The repertoire includes a few hundred thousand distinct CDR3 sequences, 17% of them detected once, and roughly a sixth sits in the top ten. Note on this clonotype: The antigen remains undetermined.

Germline CDR1 is SEHNR and CDR2 is FQNEAQ (reference sequence). V gave up 3 bases and J gave up 4 bases, with 4 bases separating them. CDR3 size: 12 residues. The rearrangement joins TRBV7-9 to TRBJ1-5; D remains ambiguous. This sequence originates from a man in his late teens or twenties who received the YFV17D yellow fever vaccine. This sample comprised PBMCs, obtained more than 4 days after the first yellow fever vaccination. CDR3: CASSFANQPQHF. The CDR3 DNA is TGTGCCAGCAGCTTTGCGAATCAGCCCCAGCATTTT.